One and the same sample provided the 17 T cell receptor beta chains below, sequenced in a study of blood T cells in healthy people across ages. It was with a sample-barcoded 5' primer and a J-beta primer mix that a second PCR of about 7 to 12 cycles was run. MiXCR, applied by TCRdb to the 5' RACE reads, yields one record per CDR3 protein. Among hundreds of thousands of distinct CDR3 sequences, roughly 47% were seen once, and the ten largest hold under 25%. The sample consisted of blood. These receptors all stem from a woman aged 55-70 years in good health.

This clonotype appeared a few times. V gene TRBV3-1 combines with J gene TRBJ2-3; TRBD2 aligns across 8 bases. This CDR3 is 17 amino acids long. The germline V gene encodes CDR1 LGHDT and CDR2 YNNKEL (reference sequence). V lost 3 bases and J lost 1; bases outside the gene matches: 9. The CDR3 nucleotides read TGTGCCAGCAGCCATCCCGGTACTAGCGGTCGCACAGATACGCAGTATTTT. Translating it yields CASSHPGTSGRTDTQYF.

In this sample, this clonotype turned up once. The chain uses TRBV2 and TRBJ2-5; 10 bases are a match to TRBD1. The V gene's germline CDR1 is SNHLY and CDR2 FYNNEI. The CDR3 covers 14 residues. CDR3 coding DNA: TGTACCGCCAGCCCGAGGACAGGGGGAGAGACCCAGTACTTC. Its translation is CTASPRTGGETQYF.

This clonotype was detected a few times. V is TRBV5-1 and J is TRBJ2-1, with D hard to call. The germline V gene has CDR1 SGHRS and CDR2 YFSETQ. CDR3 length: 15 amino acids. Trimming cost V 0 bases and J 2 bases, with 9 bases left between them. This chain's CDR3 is CASSLAASTYNEQFF. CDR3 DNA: TGCGCCAGCAGCTTGGCGGCTAGTACCTACAATGAGCAGTTCTTC. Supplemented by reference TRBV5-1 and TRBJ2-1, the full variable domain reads KAGVTQTPRYLIKTRGQQVTLSCSPISGHRSVSWYQQTPGQGLQFLFEYFSETQRNKGNFPGRFSGRQFSNSRSEMNVSTLELGDSALYLCASSLAASTYNEQFFGPGTRLTVL.

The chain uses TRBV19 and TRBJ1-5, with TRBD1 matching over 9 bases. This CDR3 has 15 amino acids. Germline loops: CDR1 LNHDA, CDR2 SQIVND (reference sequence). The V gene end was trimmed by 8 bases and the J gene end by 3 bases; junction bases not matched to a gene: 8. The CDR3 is CASDRDRENNQPQHF. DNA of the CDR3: TGTGCCAGTGACCGGGACAGGGAAAACAATCAGCCCCAGCATTTT.

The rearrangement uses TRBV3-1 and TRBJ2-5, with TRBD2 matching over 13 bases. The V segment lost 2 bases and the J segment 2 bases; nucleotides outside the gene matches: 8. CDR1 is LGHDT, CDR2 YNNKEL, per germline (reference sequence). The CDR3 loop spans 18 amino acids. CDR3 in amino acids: CASSQIWTSGGRQETQYF. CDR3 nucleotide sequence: TGTGCCAGCAGCCAAATCTGGACTAGCGGGGGCCGTCAAGAGACCCAGTACTTC.

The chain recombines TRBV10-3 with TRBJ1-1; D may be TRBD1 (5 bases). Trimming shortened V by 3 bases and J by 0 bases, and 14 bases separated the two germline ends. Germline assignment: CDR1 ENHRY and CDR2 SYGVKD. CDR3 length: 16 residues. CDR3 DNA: TGTGCCATCAGTGATGGCGGGCAGACAGTGAACACTGAAGCTTTCTTT. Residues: CAISDGGQTVNTEAFF.

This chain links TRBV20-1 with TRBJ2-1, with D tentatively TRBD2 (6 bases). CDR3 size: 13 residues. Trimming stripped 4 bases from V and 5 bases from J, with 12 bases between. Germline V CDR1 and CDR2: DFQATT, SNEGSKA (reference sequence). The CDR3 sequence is CSAIPGVHNEQFF. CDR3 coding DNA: TGCAGTGCTATACCGGGAGTCCACAATGAGCAGTTCTTC.

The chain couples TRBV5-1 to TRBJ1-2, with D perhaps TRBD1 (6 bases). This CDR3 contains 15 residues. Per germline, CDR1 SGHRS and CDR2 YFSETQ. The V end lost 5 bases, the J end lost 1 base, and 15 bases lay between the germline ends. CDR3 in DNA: TGCGCCAGCAGAAGGACGGACAGCGGTAACTATGGCTACACCTTC. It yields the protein CASRRTDSGNYGYTF.

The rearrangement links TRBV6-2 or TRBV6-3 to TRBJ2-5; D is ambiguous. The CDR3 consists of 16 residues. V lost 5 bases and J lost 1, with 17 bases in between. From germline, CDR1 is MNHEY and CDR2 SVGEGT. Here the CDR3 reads CASSHPYRRSQETQYF. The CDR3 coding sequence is TGTGCCAGCAGTCATCCCTACCGCCGTAGCCAAGAGACCCAGTACTTC.

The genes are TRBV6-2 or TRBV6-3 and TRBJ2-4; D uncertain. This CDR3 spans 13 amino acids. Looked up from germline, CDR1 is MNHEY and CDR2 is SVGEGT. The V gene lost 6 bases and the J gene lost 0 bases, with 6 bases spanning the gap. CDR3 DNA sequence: TGTGCCAGCAGGGGAACAGCCAAAAACATTCAGTACTTC. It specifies CASRGTAKNIQYF.

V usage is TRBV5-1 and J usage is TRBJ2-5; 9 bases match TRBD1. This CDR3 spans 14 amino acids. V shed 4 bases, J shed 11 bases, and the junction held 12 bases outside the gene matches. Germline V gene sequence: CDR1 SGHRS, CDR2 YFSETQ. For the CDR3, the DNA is TGCGCCAGCAGCGTCGGGACAGGGAAACACGGGCAGTACTTC. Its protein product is CASSVGTGKHGQYF.

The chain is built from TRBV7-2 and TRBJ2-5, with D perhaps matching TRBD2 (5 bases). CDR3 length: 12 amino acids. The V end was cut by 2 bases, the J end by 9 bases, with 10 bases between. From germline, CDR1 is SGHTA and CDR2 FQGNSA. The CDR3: CASSLRTGSQYF. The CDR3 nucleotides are TGTGCCAGCAGCTTAAGGACTGGTTCCCAGTACTTC.

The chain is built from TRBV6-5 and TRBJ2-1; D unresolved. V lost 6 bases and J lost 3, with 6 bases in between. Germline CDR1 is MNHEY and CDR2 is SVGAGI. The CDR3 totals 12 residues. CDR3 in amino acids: CASRTIYNEQFF. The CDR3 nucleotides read TGTGCCAGCAGGACCATCTACAATGAGCAGTTCTTC.

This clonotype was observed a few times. The CDR3 DNA is TGTGCCAGCAGGGGGGATAATGAAAAACTGTTTTTT. It translates to CASRGDNEKLFF. The chain links TRBV7-9 to TRBJ1-4, with a possible D match to TRBD1 (5 bases). This CDR3 is built from 12 residues. CDR1 SEHNR and CDR2 FQNEAQ come from the germline V gene (reference sequence). Trimming cost V 6 bases and J 4 bases, with 6 bases left between them.

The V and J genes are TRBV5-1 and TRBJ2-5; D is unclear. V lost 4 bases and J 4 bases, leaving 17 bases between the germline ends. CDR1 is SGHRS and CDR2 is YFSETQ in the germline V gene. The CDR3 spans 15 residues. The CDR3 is CASSQQLGRAETQYF. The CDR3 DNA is TGCGCCAGCAGCCAGCAGCTGGGCCGGGCAGAGACCCAGTACTTC. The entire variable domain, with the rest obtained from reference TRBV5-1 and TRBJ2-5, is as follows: KAGVTQTPRYLIKTRGQQVTLSCSPISGHRSVSWYQQTPGQGLQFLFEYFSETQRNKGNFPGRFSGRQFSNSRSEMNVSTLELGDSALYLCASSQQLGRAETQYFGPGTRLLVL.

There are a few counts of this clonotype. This chain's CDR3 is CASSGGGYTF. DNA of the CDR3: TGTGCCAGCAGTGGGGGTGGCTACACCTTC. The chain couples TRBV2 to TRBJ1-2; D gene unclear. The ends were cut back, 4 bases at V and 7 bases at J, with 4 bases in the middle. The CDR3 is 10 amino acids. Germline V gives CDR1 SNHLY, CDR2 FYNNEI.

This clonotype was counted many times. CDR3 nucleotides: TGTGCCAGCAGTTTGGGGATTCGGGGGACGGTTGAGGACTATGGCTACACCTTC. As protein: CASSLGIRGTVEDYGYTF. The chain carries TRBV12-3 or TRBV12-4 and TRBJ1-2; possible D gene TRBD1, 5 bases. The V gene lost 3 bases and the J gene lost 3 bases, with 23 bases spanning the gap. The CDR3 spans 18 residues.